Each of the 30 T cell receptor beta chains below was sequenced from the same sample in a study of regulatory T cells in long-lasting Graves disease. Arm-PCR of CDR3 regions and iRepertoire HTBI primers were the basis on which TCR beta libraries were built. TCRdb analysed the multiplex PCR reads with MiXCR anew, one entry per CDR3 protein. The sample comprises 300,000 to 350,000 distinct CDR3 sequences, about 20% of which are singletons, and just under 30% rests with the top ten. Time point defined: persistent/refractory GD, antithyroid drugs over 5 years with positive TRAb. RNA extracted from PBMCs served as the sequencing template. The sample consisted of peripheral blood mononuclear cells (PBMCs), taken when the disease was refractory, from a patient treated with antithyroid drugs. The receptors here all came from a female donor with Graves disease.

This clonotype was counted many times. V is TRBV2 and J is TRBJ1-6, with 10 nucleotides matching TRBD1. Germline V lookup: CDR1 SNHLY, CDR2 FYNNEI. The CDR3 runs 14 residues. V lost 7 bases to trimming and J lost 4 bases; unmatched junction nucleotides: 1. The CDR3 loop reads CASKGQGYNSPLHF. CDR3 coding DNA: TGTGCCAGCAAGGGACAGGGGTATAATTCACCCCTCCACTTT.

This clonotype has a count of ten or more. The chain uses TRBV5-1 and TRBJ2-7; tentative D call: TRBD2 (5 bases). The CDR3 runs 15 residues. Looked up from germline, CDR1 is SGHRS and CDR2 is YFSETQ. V lost 6 bases and J lost 6, with 22 bases in between. The DNA of the CDR3 is TGCGCCAGCACACTCAGACTATCCGGAAAGAGCGAGCAGTACTTC. It translates to CASTLRLSGKSEQYF.

This clonotype was seen a few times. The chain combines TRBV7-6 with TRBJ1-4, with 10 bases that match TRBD1. The ends lost 3 bases at V and 5 bases at J; junction bases unmatched: 6. CDR3 length: 16 residues. In germline, CDR1 is SGHVS, CDR2 FNYEAQ. The CDR3, as DNA: TGTGCCAGCAGCTTCCCGACAGGGGGCGGGAATGAAAAACTGTTTTTT. This gives the protein CASSFPTGGGNEKLFF.

This clonotype was seen once. A much larger clone differs by one base, so this may be a read error. The genes are TRBV12-3 or TRBV12-4 and TRBJ2-7; 8 positions match TRBD1. CDR3 length: 15 amino acids. Here the CDR3 DNA reads TGTGCCAGCAGCAATACGGCGCAGGGGGCCTACGAGCAGCACTTC. It translates to CASSNTAQGAYEQHF.

This clonotype was observed many times. V usage is TRBV15 and J usage is TRBJ1-1; no reliable D call. The CDR3 extends over 14 amino acids. Between the trimmed V and J ends, which lost 1 base and 1 base, there was a span of 7 bases. CDR1 is LNHNV and CDR2 is YYDKDF in the germline V gene (reference sequence). CDR3 sequence: CATSRGKKNTEAFF. CDR3 coding DNA: TGTGCCACCAGCAGAGGTAAGAAGAACACTGAAGCTTTCTTT.

This clonotype was observed a handful of times. A much larger clone sits a single nucleotide away, making a read error possible. This is likely a read error, given that the CDR3 carries no conserved phenylalanine or tryptophan at its end. The rearrangement links TRBV12-3 or TRBV12-4 to TRBJ1-2; unclear D gene. The CDR3 covers 14 residues. Trimming removed 0 bases at V and 2 bases at J, with 7 bases between. DNA for the CDR3: TGTGCCAGCAGTTTAGCTGGTCTGAACTATGGCTACACCCTC. It is translated as CASSLAGLNYGYTL.

The V and J genes are TRBV27 and TRBJ2-7, with a possible D match to TRBD2 (5 bases). CDR1 is MNHEY, CDR2 SMNVEV, per germline (reference sequence). CDR3 length: 13 amino acids. Trimming left V 6 bases short and J 3 bases short, with 12 bases between. CDR3 bases: TGTGCCAGCAGCCAGATGGAGGACTACGAGCAGTACTTC. This encodes CASSQMEDYEQYF.

This clonotype was detected many times. V usage is TRBV10-3 and J usage is TRBJ2-7; 15 nucleotides match TRBD2. This CDR3 region has 16 residues. J gave up 4 bases and V 4 bases, and 5 bases lay outside the gene matches. Germline CDR1 reads ENHRY; CDR2 reads SYGVKD. This chain's CDR3 is CAISAGLAGGLYEQYF. In DNA, the CDR3 is TGTGCCATCAGTGCGGGACTAGCGGGGGGATTATACGAGCAGTACTTC.

This clonotype was counted ten times or more. The chain joins TRBV7-2 to TRBJ1-6; 7 bases align to TRBD1. This CDR3 spans 15 amino acids. Germline V gives CDR1 SGHTA, CDR2 FQGNSA. The ends lost 5 bases at V and 9 bases at J; junction bases unmatched: 10. The CDR3 nucleotides are TGTGCCAGCAGCGTCGACAGGGTAGGAGGTTCACCCCTCCACTTT. Its protein product is CASSVDRVGGSPLHF. Variable domain in full (rest from reference TRBV7-2 and TRBJ1-6): GAGVSQSPSNKVTEKGKDVELRCDPISGHTALYWYRQSLGQGLEFLIYFQGNSAPDKSGLPSDRFSAERTGGSVSTLTIQRTQQEDSAVYLCASSVDRVGGSPLHFGNGTRLTVT.

Ten or more counts support this clonotype. This chain joins TRBV5-8 and TRBJ1-2; possible D gene TRBD1, 5 bases. CDR1 is SGHTS, CDR2 YDEGEE, per germline. CDR3 length: 16 residues. Trimming removed 1 base at V and 0 bases at J, with 13 bases between. The CDR3 loop reads CASSLHRGEANYGYTF. CDR3 nucleotide sequence: TGTGCCAGCAGCTTGCATCGGGGGGAAGCTAACTATGGCTACACCTTC.

Details on this clonotype: This sequence may be a read error, since a much larger clone differs from it by one base. V usage is TRBV6-2 or TRBV6-3 and J usage is TRBJ1-4; 9 positions agree with TRBD1. Germline lookup yields CDR1 MNHEY and CDR2 SVGEGT. This CDR3 region has 14 residues. CDR3 in DNA: TGTGTCAGCAGTAACAGGGGGCTCGGTGAAAAACTGTTTTTT. Its translation: CVSSNRGLGEKLFF.

This clonotype was seen repeatedly, ten times or more. The V gene is TRBV12-3 or TRBV12-4, the J gene TRBJ1-6; 8 bases agree with TRBD1. There are 15 residues in the CDR3. The V and J ends lost 6 bases and 2 bases, in that order; junction bases with no gene match: 3. The CDR3 DNA reads TGTGCCAGCAGCTTGGACAGGGCCTATAATTCACCCCTCCACTTT. Translated, it gives CASSLDRAYNSPLHF.

Many counts were recorded for this clonotype. The chain joins TRBV28 to TRBJ2-7; 9 nucleotides line up with TRBD1. The CDR3 runs to 14 residues. The V gene end was trimmed by 6 bases and the J gene end by 5 bases; junction bases not matched to a gene: 8. CDR1 and CDR2 (germline): MDHEN, SYDVKM. Here the CDR3 DNA reads TGTGCCAGCAGCCCCAGGACAGGGGCGAACGAGCAGTACTTC. This sequence encodes CASSPRTGANEQYF.

This clonotype was seen many times. The CDR3 here is CASSLTGLNYGYTF. CDR3 DNA: TGTGCCAGCAGTTTGACGGGCTTAAACTATGGCTACACCTTC. The chain carries TRBV27 and TRBJ1-2; D is unclear. Germline CDR1 reads MNHEY; CDR2 reads SMNVEV (reference sequence). This CDR3 is 14 amino acids long. The V and J ends lost 3 bases and 2 bases respectively, with 10 bases between them.

This clonotype was recorded at least ten times. The chain is built from TRBV2 and TRBJ2-7; 8 bases align to TRBD1. CDR3 length: 16 amino acids. Germline V lookup: CDR1 SNHLY, CDR2 FYNNEI. The V gene end was trimmed by 6 bases and the J gene end by 0 bases; junction bases not matched to a gene: 10. The CDR3 DNA reads TGTGCCAGCAGGAGGACAGGGACTGCCAGCTCCTACGAGCAGTACTTC. It is translated as CASRRTGTASSYEQYF.

The chain has TRBV10-3 and TRBJ2-7, with TRBD2 matching over 16 bases. Germline V gives CDR1 ENHRY, CDR2 SYGVKD. Germline trimming cut 6 bases from V and 6 bases from J; bases unmatched to any gene: 8. This CDR3 is 16 amino acids long. This CDR3 reads CAIRPGLAGGPFEQYF. The CDR3 coding sequence is TGTGCCATCAGGCCGGGACTAGCGGGAGGGCCGTTCGAGCAGTACTTC.

This clonotype was observed once. The CDR3 DNA reads as TGCAGCGTTGATGACGCTAGCTCCTACAATGAGCAGTTCTTC. Its protein is CSVDDASSYNEQFF. The J gene is TRBJ2-1, the V gene TRBV29-1; D call uncertain. The V end was cut by 3 bases, the J end by 0 bases, with 9 bases between. CDR1 and CDR2 from the germline V gene are SQVTM and ANQGSEA. There are 14 residues in the CDR3.

In its sample, this clonotype was seen many times. V gene TRBV3-1 combines with J gene TRBJ2-5, with D unclear. The V end was cut by 4 bases, the J end by 5 bases, with 8 bases between. CDR3 length: 12 residues. Germline CDR1 and CDR2: LGHDT and YNNKEL (reference sequence). Here the CDR3 reads CASSLLAETQYF. DNA of the CDR3: TGTGCCAGCAGCCTGCTTGCGGAGACCCAGTACTTC.

The rearrangement joins TRBV6-2 or TRBV6-3 to TRBJ2-1; no reliable D call. The length of the CDR3 is 13 residues. Germline CDR1 reads MNHEY; CDR2 reads SVGEGT. V lost 2 bases and J lost 12, with 14 bases in between. The CDR3 loop is CASSYRASLGQFF. The CDR3 DNA reads TGTGCCAGCAGTTACAGGGCCTCCTTAGGGCAGTTCTTC.

The chain has TRBV20-1 and TRBJ2-7, with D possibly matching TRBD1 (6 bases). V was trimmed by 5 bases and J by 3 bases, leaving 14 bases between them. Germline CDR1 reads DFQATT; CDR2 reads SNEGSKA (reference sequence). CDR3 length equals 13 residues. This CDR3 is CSAPGTNNYEQYF. DNA for the CDR3: TGCAGTGCTCCCGGGACAAATAACTACGAGCAGTACTTC.

The CDR3, as DNA: TGTGCCAGCAGCCAGGGACAGTTCACGTTCTTC. Its protein product is CASSQGQFTFF. The chain is built from TRBV6-2 or TRBV6-3 and TRBJ2-1; 7 bases align to TRBD1. The germline V gene has CDR1 MNHEY and CDR2 SVGEGT. The length of the CDR3 is 11 residues. The junction had 8 bases not matched to a gene; V was cut back by 6 bases and J by 15 bases.

This clonotype was detected many times. This sequence joins TRBV2 and TRBJ2-3, with 8 bases that match TRBD1. Germline V gene sequence: CDR1 SNHLY, CDR2 FYNNEI. With 8 bases clipped from V and 12 bases from J, the junction kept 13 bases outside the gene matches. The CDR3 loop spans 13 amino acids. The CDR3 bases are TGTGCCAGCCACCTTCTGGACAGGGTGTTTCAGTATTTT. Protein sequence: CASHLLDRVFQYF.

The chain couples TRBV10-2 to TRBJ2-5; 8 bases match TRBD1. The CDR3 is 17 residues long. V was clipped by 4 bases and J by 4 bases; unmatched bases: 14. From germline, CDR1 is WSHSY and CDR2 SAAADI. In DNA form, the CDR3 reads TGCGCCAGCAGTGTTGGCAGGGGGCGCGGAGGAGGAGAGACCCAGTACTTC. Amino acid sequence: CASSVGRGRGGGETQYF.

For this clonotype: Given a much more abundant clone one base away, this may be a read error. V is TRBV9 and J is TRBJ1-2; TRBD1 might be the D (5 bases). Germline CDR1 reads SGDLS; CDR2 reads YYNGEE. Deletions cut 2 bases from V and 6 bases from J, with 14 bases between. The CDR3 is 14 residues long. The CDR3 bases are TGTGCCAGCAGCGTCGGGACGGGGGACCATGGCTACACCTTC. Protein: CASSVGTGDHGYTF.

The table lists this clonotype with a few counts. The chain has TRBV20-1 and TRBJ2-3; 10 bases fit TRBD2. The CDR3 sequence is 14 residues long. Looked up from germline, CDR1 is DFQATT and CDR2 is SNEGSKA (reference sequence). V dropped 6 bases and J dropped 2; count of bases not matched to a gene: 5. CDR3 region: CSATGTSVTDTQYF. The CDR3 nucleotides are TGCAGTGCCACGGGGACTAGCGTCACAGATACGCAGTATTTT.

J is TRBJ2-7 and V is TRBV25-1, with TRBD1 as a possible D gene (6 bases). CDR1 is MGHDK and CDR2 is SYGVNS in the germline V gene. This CDR3 comprises 13 residues. The CDR3 DNA reads TGTGCAACAACAGGGCCGTCTTCCTACGAGCAGTACTTC. It specifies CATTGPSSYEQYF.

Only a few counts were recorded for this clonotype. V usage is TRBV6-1 and J usage is TRBJ1-1; D call uncertain. Germline CDR1 is MNHNS and CDR2 is SASEGT. The CDR3 has 11 amino acids. V was cut by 6 bases and J by 7 bases, with 9 bases left in between. This CDR3 reads CASSRRGEAFF. CDR3 bases: TGTGCCAGCAGCCGACGGGGTGAAGCTTTCTTT.

This clonotype has a count of ten or more. V and J are TRBV28 and TRBJ2-7; D tentatively reads TRBD1 or TRBD2 (5 bases each). CDR3 length: 12 residues. Germline V gene sequence: CDR1 MDHEN, CDR2 SYDVKM. Trimming stripped 2 bases from V and 6 bases from J, with 8 bases between. The CDR3 loop is CASSLLGTEQYF. CDR3 in DNA: TGTGCCAGCAGTTTACTTGGGACCGAGCAGTACTTC.

The sample holds many counts of this clonotype. The chain is built from TRBV12-3 or TRBV12-4 and TRBJ1-1; D remains unclear. CDR3 length: 11 residues. V was pared by 5 bases and J by 7 bases, with 8 bases between. The CDR3 loop is CASSHSFEAFF. The DNA for the CDR3 is TGTGCCAGCAGTCACAGCTTTGAAGCTTTCTTT.

This clonotype was picked up a small number of times. This chain connects TRBV19 to TRBJ1-5; D unclear. Germline V gene data show CDR1 as LNHDA and CDR2 as SQIVND (reference sequence). This CDR3 has 16 amino acids. V lost 9 bases, J lost 4 bases, and 22 bases lay in between. CDR3 amino acids: CASTATGRGENQPQHF. The CDR3 region has the DNA TGTGCCAGCACTGCTACCGGACGGGGAGAGAATCAGCCCCAGCATTTT.